The rows below give T cell receptor beta chains drawn from one sample of a study of T cell changes during pregnancy in multiple sclerosis. The assay was immunoSEQ multiplex PCR, and TCRdb's table has in-frame clones only and misses some. Counted here are some 100,000 clones, around 93% occurring once; the ten biggest clones make up over 0.7%. The sequencing here drew on peripheral blood, taken before pregnancy. All receptors derive from a female donor with multiple sclerosis, enrolled in a pregnancy study. Each CDR3 is given with its conserved first and last residue. The D gene is left open where the match is weak. Size tells how often a clone was seen (once, few, many) or the class of an expanded clone, and some rows leave it out.

abundance,d_gene,j_gene,v_gene,CDR3nt,CDR3aa
.,TRBD2,TRBJ2-7,TRBV27,TGTGCCAGCAGTTTCAGCGGGAGCGACTACGAGCAGTACTTC,CASSFSGSDYEQYF
.,.,TRBJ2-7,TRBV15,TGTGCCACCAGCAGAGCGGCGGCGGGGAAGAGCTCCTACGAGCAGTACTTC,CATSRAAAGKSSYEQYF
.,TRBD1,TRBJ2-1,TRBV6-5,TGTGCCAGCAGTTACTCGATCGGGACAGGGGGCAGTGAGCAGTTCTTC,CASSYSIGTGGSEQFF
once,TRBD2,TRBJ2-7,TRBV5-1,TGCGCCAGCAGCTTGGCGAGACTAGCGGGATCCTACGAGCAGTACTTC,CASSLARLAGSYEQYF
.,TRBD2,TRBJ2-1,TRBV5-1,TGCGCCAGCAGCTTGGTGCTAGCGGGAGGCGGCAATGAGCAGTTCTTC,CASSLVLAGGGNEQFF
.,.,TRBJ2-3,TRBV27,TGTGCCAGCAGGCCAAATCCGTCGGGGTTAGCAGATACGCAGTATTTT,CASRPNPSGLADTQYF
.,.,TRBJ2-4,TRBV28,TGTGCCAGCACCGAAACCAGGGGCCCCGTAGCCAAAAACATTCAGTACTTC,CASTETRGPVAKNIQYF
.,.,TRBJ2-1,TRBV15,TGTGCCACCAGCAGCGGGGGAGGACCGTATGAGCAGTTCTTC,CATSSGGGPYEQFF
.,TRBD2,TRBJ2-5,TRBV28,TGTGCCAGCAGGTCGGCGGGAGGAAGGGAGACCCAGTACTTC,CASRSAGGRETQYF
once,.,TRBJ2-1,TRBV28,TGTGCCAGCAGTTTGGGGGGGCTGACCTACAATGAGCAGTTCTTC,CASSLGGLTYNEQFF
once,TRBD2,TRBJ2-3,TRBV4-2,TGTGCCAGCAGCCAAGTATTTGCGGGAGCGGCAGATACGCAGTATTTT,CASSQVFAGAADTQYF
once,.,TRBJ2-5,TRBV7-6,TGTGCCAGCAGCTTAGTATACAGGGTGATGGTTGGGGAGACCCAGTACTTC,CASSLVYRVMVGETQYF
once,TRBD1,TRBJ1-2,TRBV5-1,TGCGCCAGCAGCTTGACCGGGACAGGGGGCAACGGTGGCTACACCTTC,CASSLTGTGGNGGYTF
.,.,TRBJ1-2,TRBV28,TGTGCCAGCAGTTTGGGGCTCTATGGCTACACCTTC,CASSLGLYGYTF
.,.,TRBJ1-1,TRBV27,TGTGCCAGCAGTTTAGGGCAGGGGATGGACACTGAAGCTTTCTTT,CASSLGQGMDTEAFF
.,.,TRBJ1-4,TRBV19,TGTGCCAGTAGTTCCGGTCTACTTAAAGCGAGGAATGAAAAACTGTTTTTT,CASSSGLLKARNEKLFF
.,.,TRBJ2-7,TRBV5-1,TGCGCCAGCAGCTTGGTTGAGGGCGAGCAGTACTTC,CASSLVEGEQYF
.,TRBD2,TRBJ2-3,TRBV7-8,TGTGCCAGCAGCCCTCGGGAGGGGAGAGATACGCAGTATTTT,CASSPREGRDTQYF
once,.,TRBJ2-5,TRBV29-1,TGCAGCGTTAGGTTGAGGGGGGGGATGCGGGAGACCCAGTACTTC,CSVRLRGGMRETQYF
.,TRBD1,TRBJ2-7,TRBV30,TGTGCCTGGAGTCCTGGACAGGGAAATACCTACGAGCAGTACTTC,CAWSPGQGNTYEQYF
.,.,TRBJ2-1,TRBV6-4,TGTGCCAGCAGTGACCTGGGCGGGTCCGCCAATGAGCAGTTCTTC,CASSDLGGSANEQFF
.,TRBD1,TRBJ1-4,TRBV7-2,TGTGCCAGTAGTTACAGGGGGCTCGCGGGAAAACTGTTTTTT,CASSYRGLAGKLFF
.,.,TRBJ1-5,TRBV28,TGTGCCAGCAGGCCTAGATCCGGGACTGATAATCAGCCCCAGCATTTT,CASRPRSGTDNQPQHF
.,.,TRBJ2-5,TRBV5-4,TGTGCCAGCAGCTTTGACAGTTTGGAGACCCAGTACTTC,CASSFDSLETQYF
few,TRBD1,TRBJ1-4,TRBV28,TGTGCCAGCAGTTCCAGGGGGTTTAATGAAAAACTGTTTTTT,CASSSRGFNEKLFF
.,.,TRBJ2-2,TRBV2,TGTGCCAGCAGCCTGATTGGCCAGACCGGGGAGCTGTTTTTT,CASSLIGQTGELFF
.,TRBD2,TRBJ2-7,TRBV5-1,TGCGCCAGCAGCCCTCAGGCGGGAGTTCTTTACGAGCAGTACTTC,CASSPQAGVLYEQYF
.,TRBD2,TRBJ2-1,TRBV27,TGTGCCAGCAGCCTAGCGGGGGGCAATGAGCAGTTCTTC,CASSLAGGNEQFF
.,.,TRBJ1-1,TRBV19,TGTGCCAGTAGTTGGCGGGTGGCCATGAACACTGAAGCTTTCTTT,CASSWRVAMNTEAFF
.,TRBD2,TRBJ2-7,TRBV7-2,TGTGCCAGCAGCTTAGGGTTGGCGGGAGCGGGGTACGAGCAGTACTTC,CASSLGLAGAGYEQYF
.,.,TRBJ2-2,TRBV5-1,TGCGCCAGCAGCTTCAGGGGGGAACCCACCGGGGAGCTGTTTTTT,CASSFRGEPTGELFF
.,.,TRBJ1-1,TRBV5-1,TGCGCCAGCAGCTTGGGGGCAGGGCAGGCTGAAGCTTTCTTT,CASSLGAGQAEAFF
.,.,TRBJ1-1,TRBV30,TGTGCCTGGACAGGGGTTAAGTTCACGGAGAACACTGAAGCTTTCTTT,CAWTGVKFTENTEAFF
.,.,TRBJ2-7,TRBV21-1,TGTGCCAGCAGCAAACCTATGATACTAGCGGGAGTATCCGAGCAGTACTTC,CASSKPMILAGVSEQYF
.,TRBD2,TRBJ2-5,TRBV2,TGTGCCAGCAGTTACACCAGGGGAGGGGCTTACGGACTAGCGGGAGGCGGAGAGACCCAGTACTTC,CASSYTRGGAYGLAGGGETQYF
.,TRBD2,TRBJ2-7,TRBV9,TGTGCCAGCAGCGTCAGCGGGAGCAACTACGAGCAGTACTTC,CASSVSGSNYEQYF
.,.,TRBJ1-3,TRBV7-9,TGTGCCAGCACCCTGGCAGGGACTGGAAACACCATATATTTT,CASTLAGTGNTIYF
.,TRBD1,TRBJ2-7,TRBV7-8,TGTGCCAGCAGCTTAGACAGGGGTGTACAGTACTTC,CASSLDRGVQYF
.,TRBD2,TRBJ2-3,TRBV28,TGTGCCAGCAGATGGGGCGGGCTAGCGGACACAGATACGCAGTATTTT,CASRWGGLADTDTQYF
.,.,TRBJ1-2,TRBV14,TGTGCCAGCAGCCAGCTTACGGGGGGCGCGTATGGCTACACCTTC,CASSQLTGGAYGYTF
.,.,TRBJ2-7,TRBV27,TGTGCCAGCAGTTTATCCCTAGCCTACGAGCAGTACTTC,CASSLSLAYEQYF
few,TRBD1,TRBJ1-1,TRBV9,TGTGCCAGCAGCGCAAGGACAGGGAACACTGAAGCTTTCTTT,CASSARTGNTEAFF
once,.,TRBJ2-1,TRBV5-1,TGCGCCAGCAGCTTAGGCGGGACGAGATACAATGAGCAGTTCTTC,CASSLGGTRYNEQFF
.,.,TRBJ2-2,TRBV10-1,TGCGCCAGCAGTGCCCTAGCCTCGCTTGGGACCGGGGAGCTGTTTTTT,CASSALASLGTGELFF
once,.,TRBJ1-2,TRBV6-1,TGTGCCAGCAGTGAAGAGGACAGAACCCCTAACTATGGCTACACCTTC,CASSEEDRTPNYGYTF
.,.,TRBJ2-7,TRBV6-1,TGTGCCAGCAGTGAAGTGGGCGACTACGAGCAGTACTTC,CASSEVGDYEQYF
once,TRBD1,TRBJ2-3,TRBV14,TGTGCCAGCAGCCAGTACCGGGACAGGATCACAGATACGCAGTATTTT,CASSQYRDRITDTQYF
.,.,TRBJ2-1,TRBV6-1,TGTGCCAGCAGTGAAGCGAATCTAGCGAGCAATGAGCAGTTCTTC,CASSEANLASNEQFF
once,TRBD2,TRBJ2-2,TRBV7-3,TGTGCCAGCAGCTTCAGCGGGAGGGTGAGCACCGGGGAGCTGTTTTTT,CASSFSGRVSTGELFF
.,.,TRBJ2-2,TRBV11-2,TGTGCCAGCAGCTTAGATTCACTAGGAGGCGGGGAGCTGTTTTTT,CASSLDSLGGGELFF